One sample yielded the 26 T cell receptor beta chains listed below, sequenced in a study of cytomegalovirus exposure and HLA in healthy donors. Assay used: immunoSEQ multiplex PCR; TCRdb lists only in-frame clones, some missing. This sample has 300,000 to 450,000 clones, with 86% found just once. Sequenced: PBMCs. These receptors all come from a young woman in good health and CMV-seronegative.

The V and J genes are TRBV14 and TRBJ2-3; tentatively, D is TRBD2 (6 bases). CDR1 and CDR2 from the germline V gene are SGHDN and FVKESK. Trimming removed 0 bases from V and 2 bases from J, with 15 bases in between. This CDR3 comprises 17 residues. CDR3 loop: CASSQEWRVLDTDTQYF. The CDR3 DNA reads as TGTGCCAGCAGCCAAGAGTGGAGGGTTCTGGACACAGATACGCAGTATTTT.

The chain uses TRBV6-1 and TRBJ2-7; TRBD2 matches at 8 bases. V shed 7 bases, J shed 3 bases, and the junction held 8 bases outside the gene matches. The CDR3 contains 14 residues. CDR1 and CDR2 from the germline V gene are MNHNS and SASEGT. CDR3 protein: CASIPRGGIYEQYF. The CDR3 nucleotides read TGTGCCAGCATACCCCGGGGGGGGATCTACGAGCAGTACTTC.

V is TRBV15 and J is TRBJ1-6; no definite D call. Per the germline V gene, CDR1 is LNHNV and CDR2 is YYDKDF (reference sequence). The CDR3 is made up of 14 amino acids. V shed 4 bases and J shed 8 bases, with 12 bases lying between them. This CDR3 reads CATSKETADSPLHF. In nucleotides, the CDR3 is TGTGCCACCAGCAAGGAGACTGCCGATTCACCCCTCCACTTT.

The chain links TRBV25-1 to TRBJ1-1; weak D call: TRBD1 (6 bases). From germline, CDR1 is MGHDK and CDR2 SYGVNS. Trimming took off 3 bases at V and 9 bases at J, with 14 bases between the two ends. This CDR3 spans 13 amino acids. The CDR3 here is CASSDNRQEKAFF. CDR3 in DNA: TGTGCCAGCAGTGATAATCGACAGGAGAAAGCTTTCTTT.

The gene calls are TRBV28 and TRBJ2-7, with 7 nucleotides matching TRBD2. This CDR3 is built from 15 residues. In germline, CDR1 is MDHEN, CDR2 SYDVKM. V lost 4 bases and J lost 1; bases outside the gene matches: 7. The CDR3 nucleotides are TGTGCCAGCAGTTCCGCGGGAGTGTATTCCTACGAGCAGTACTTC. This translates into CASSSAGVYSYEQYF.

There are a few counts of this clone. The chain links TRBV4-1 to TRBJ2-2, with D maybe TRBD1 (5 bases). Looked up from germline, CDR1 is MGHRA and CDR2 is YSYEKL. Trimming cost V 1 base and J 6 bases, with 12 bases left between them. The CDR3 has 15 residues. The CDR3 loop reads CASSQGQWLAGELFF. The CDR3 DNA follows: TGCGCCAGCAGCCAAGGACAGTGGCTAGCCGGGGAGCTGTTTTTT.

This clone has only one observation. V gene TRBV6-5 combines with J gene TRBJ2-1; the match to TRBD2 covers 10 bases. The V gene's germline CDR1 is MNHEY and CDR2 SVGAGI. V lost 2 bases, J lost 6 bases, and 4 bases stayed unmatched. The CDR3 consists of 15 residues. The DNA of the CDR3 is TGTGCCAGCAGTTACGAAGCGGGAGGGTCCAATGAGCAGTTCTTC. It codes for CASSYEAGGSNEQFF.

The chain couples TRBV10-1 to TRBJ2-7, with D tentatively TRBD2 (5 bases). V was shortened by 8 bases and J by 3 bases, with 14 bases between the two germline ends. Germline V gene sequence: CDR1 WNHNN, CDR2 SYGVQD (reference sequence). CDR3 size: 13 residues. CDR3 nucleotide sequence: TGCGCCAGCTCCCGAGATGAGGGCTACGAGCAGTACTTC. Its translation is CASSRDEGYEQYF.

The chain carries TRBV7-4 and TRBJ1-5; the match to TRBD1 covers 7 bases. The CDR3 totals 16 residues. Germline loops: CDR1 SGHVT, CDR2 SQSDAQ. Trimming removed 5 bases from V and 3 bases from J; junction bases left unmatched: 10. The CDR3 protein is CASSQNGTVPNQPQHF. The CDR3 DNA is TGTGCCAGCAGCCAGAACGGGACAGTGCCCAATCAGCCCCAGCATTTT. The full variable domain, in which reference TRBV7-4 and TRBJ1-5 provide the parts outside the CDR3, is GAGVSQSPRYKVAKRGRDVALRCDSISGHVTLYWYRQTLGQGSEVLTYSQSDAQRDKSGRPSGRFSAERPERSVSTLKIQRTEQGDSAVYLCASSQNGTVPNQPQHFGDGTRLSIL.

The chain is built from TRBV11-2 and TRBJ2-1; D call uncertain. This CDR3 region has 17 residues. V lost 2 bases and J 4 bases, leaving 18 bases between the germline ends. Germline V gene data show CDR1 as SGHAT and CDR2 as FQNNGV. In DNA form, the CDR3 reads TGTGCCAGCAGCTTATCCATCGTTACAAGCAGGTACAATGAGCAGTTCTTC. Its protein product is CASSLSIVTSRYNEQFF.

The gene calls are TRBV4-1 and TRBJ1-2; perhaps TRBD1 as D (6 bases). CDR3 length: 14 residues. Germline assignment: CDR1 MGHRA and CDR2 YSYEKL. The V end was cut by 4 bases, the J end by 8 bases, with 17 bases between. CDR3 sequence reads: CASSRLRGLFGYTF. The CDR3 nucleotides are TGCGCCAGCAGCCGCCTCAGGGGATTATTCGGCTACACCTTC.

CDR3 nucleotides: TGTGCCAGCAGCTTAGGCCCAGCGCCGGAGACCCAGTACTTC. It is translated as CASSLGPAPETQYF. J is TRBJ2-5 and V is TRBV11-2; D unclear. Looked up from germline, CDR1 is SGHAT and CDR2 is FQNNGV. V was trimmed by 1 base and J by 5 bases, leaving 11 bases between them. The CDR3 runs 14 residues.

V gene TRBV23-1 combines with J gene TRBJ1-2; 9 bases agree with TRBD1. TRBV23-1 is filed as an ORF, its function uncertain. V lost 4 bases to trimming and J lost 7 bases; unmatched junction nucleotides: 7. The CDR3 is 14 residues long. DNA of the CDR3: TGCGCCAGCAGTCCGAGGGACAGGGAGCGTGGCTACACCTTC. Translated: CASSPRDRERGYTF.

The genes are TRBV28 and TRBJ2-5; 8 nucleotides agree with TRBD1. The germline V gene has CDR1 MDHEN and CDR2 SYDVKM. The CDR3 covers 13 residues. The ends lost 6 bases at V and 4 bases at J; junction bases unmatched: 4. CDR3 amino acids: CASRRQGIETQYF. The CDR3 nucleotides are TGTGCCAGCAGAAGACAGGGGATAGAGACCCAGTACTTC.

CDR3 amino acids: CASGLSLYQPQHF. CDR3 sequence (DNA): TGTGCCTCTGGACTCTCCCTGTATCAGCCCCAGCATTTT. The rearrangement links TRBV6-5 to TRBJ1-5; D unresolved. Per the germline V gene, CDR1 is MNHEY and CDR2 is SVGAGI. The CDR3 is 13 residues long. V lost 11 bases and J 5 bases, leaving 16 bases between the germline ends.

V is TRBV11-2 and J is TRBJ2-2; the match to TRBD2 covers 15 bases. The CDR3 has 18 amino acids. Germline lookup yields CDR1 SGHAT and CDR2 FQNNGV. Unmatched junction bases numbered 10, after V lost 5 bases and J lost 6 bases. This CDR3 reads CASSPGLAGGPGAGELFF. DNA for the CDR3: TGTGCCAGCAGCCCAGGACTAGCGGGGGGGCCAGGTGCCGGGGAGCTGTTTTTT.

The V gene is TRBV6-1, the J gene TRBJ1-2; 7 bases fit TRBD1. J gave up 9 bases and V 5 bases, and 15 bases lay outside the gene matches. Germline lookup yields CDR1 MNHNS and CDR2 SASEGT. CDR3 length: 15 residues. In DNA form, the CDR3 reads TGTGCCAGCAGTCGCCCGAGGGATAGGGGGCATAGCTACACCTTC. This translates into CASSRPRDRGHSYTF.

The rearrangement links TRBV29-1 to TRBJ2-7; TRBD1 aligns across 8 bases. Germline-derived CDR1 and CDR2 are SQVTM and ANQGSEA. The ends lost 2 bases at V and 6 bases at J; junction bases unmatched: 6. CDR3 size: 13 residues. The CDR3 coding sequence is TGCAGCGTTGAATCCAGGGGGCAGGGCGAGCAGTACTTC. Protein: CSVESRGQGEQYF.

This chain connects TRBV30 to TRBJ1-2, with no clear D. The CDR3 covers 15 residues. Germline lookup yields CDR1 GTSNPN and CDR2 SVGIG (reference sequence). V shed 0 bases and J shed 4 bases, with 15 bases lying between them. The CDR3 DNA reads as TGTGCCTGGAGTGTACGGAACAGCTACTCCTATGGCTACACCTTC. Its protein is CAWSVRNSYSYGYTF.

The chain combines TRBV5-4 with TRBJ1-1, with 7 positions matching TRBD1. CDR1 SGHNT and CDR2 YYREEE come from the germline V gene (reference sequence). The CDR3 contains 14 residues. J gave up 0 bases and V 4 bases, and 3 bases lay outside the gene matches. In DNA form, the CDR3 reads TGTGCCAGCAGCACGGGACAGATGAACACTGAAGCTTTCTTT. Translated: CASSTGQMNTEAFF.

In DNA, the CDR3 is TGTGCCTGGACTCCGGGACTAGTAAGCACAGATACGCAGTATTTT. Protein: CAWTPGLVSTDTQYF. The rearrangement uses TRBV30 and TRBJ2-3; 8 bases map to TRBD2. The length of the CDR3 is 15 residues. V lost 4 bases, J lost 0 bases, and 6 bases stayed unmatched. Germline V gives CDR1 GTSNPN, CDR2 SVGIG (reference sequence).

This chain joins TRBV4-1 and TRBJ2-7; 9 bases align to TRBD1. CDR3 length: 15 amino acids. CDR1 MGHRA and CDR2 YSYEKL come from the germline V gene. V was pared by 0 bases and J by 5 bases, with 5 bases of the junction left unmatched. CDR3 protein: CASSQEGGTGHEQYF. In nucleotides, the CDR3 is TGCGCCAGCAGCCAAGAAGGAGGGACAGGGCACGAGCAGTACTTC.

V usage is TRBV5-1 and J usage is TRBJ1-4; a possible D gene is TRBD1 (5 bases). The CDR3 is 14 residues long. Germline V gene sequence: CDR1 SGHRS, CDR2 YFSETQ. V gave up 7 bases and J gave up 0 bases, with 10 bases separating them. CDR3: CASGPTATNEKLFF. The DNA for the CDR3 is TGCGCCAGCGGCCCGACAGCAACTAATGAAAAACTGTTTTTT.

The chain couples TRBV6-1 to TRBJ1-5; TRBD1 agrees at 10 bases. Germline values: CDR1 MNHNS, CDR2 SASEGT. The CDR3 contains 15 residues. V lost 7 bases and J lost 4; bases outside the gene matches: 7. This chain's CDR3 is CASTPRGQGNQPQHF. The DNA for the CDR3 is TGTGCCAGCACCCCTCGGGGACAGGGGAATCAGCCCCAGCATTTT.

The V and J genes are TRBV7-8 and TRBJ2-7; D may be TRBD1 (7 bases). The V gene lost 5 bases and the J gene lost 0 bases, with 14 bases spanning the gap. The CDR3 covers 15 residues. CDR1 is SGHVS and CDR2 is FQNEAQ in the germline V gene. CDR3 bases: TGTGCCAGCAGCCCTGGAGGGGGCCTCTCCTACGAGCAGTACTTC. Translating it yields CASSPGGGLSYEQYF.

The gene calls are TRBV19 and TRBJ1-1, with a possible D match to TRBD1 (5 bases). The CDR3 totals 14 residues. Germline CDR1 is LNHDA and CDR2 is SQIVND (reference sequence). Trimming shortened V by 5 bases and J by 0 bases, and 10 bases separated the two germline ends. The CDR3 sequence: CASSSGVVNTEAFF. CDR3 nucleotides: TGTGCCAGTAGTTCGGGGGTAGTGAACACTGAAGCTTTCTTT.